These 12 T cell receptor beta chains were sequenced from one sample in a study of T cell responses to AZD1222 COVID-19 vaccine. Profiled with immunoSEQ multiplex PCR; TCRdb holds only in-frame clones, not every one. The sample lists some 99,000 clones, roughly 80% occurring once. This specimen was peripheral blood, taken 28 days after the second AZD1222 dose. These receptors originate from an adult who received the AZD1222 COVID-19 vaccine.

V usage is TRBV5-1 and J usage is TRBJ2-1; TRBD1 aligns across 10 bases. CDR1 is SGHRS and CDR2 is YFSETQ in the germline V gene. V trimming: 5 bases; J trimming: 0 bases; junction bases outside the gene matches: 5. The CDR3 loop spans 16 amino acids. The CDR3 bases are TGCGCCAGCAGGTCCGGGACAGGGGCCTCCTACAATGAGCAGTTCTTC. This gives the protein CASRSGTGASYNEQFF.

This chain uses TRBV2 with TRBJ2-1; possible D gene TRBD1, 5 bases. This CDR3 is built from 13 residues. With 7 bases removed from V and 7 bases from J, the gap between germline ends came to 14 bases. The germline V gene encodes CDR1 SNHLY and CDR2 FYNNEI. CDR3 sequence: CASTPGRTNEQFF. The CDR3 DNA follows: TGTGCCAGCACTCCTGGCAGGACAAATGAGCAGTTCTTC.

This chain links TRBV3-1 (or the pseudogene TRBV3-2) with TRBJ2-3; 14 bases agree with TRBD2. Germline CDR1 is LGHDT and CDR2 is YNNKEL (reference sequence). V lost 8 bases, J lost 7 bases, and 5 bases stayed unmatched. CDR3 length: 14 residues. CDR3: CASAGLAGAYTQYF. The CDR3 nucleotides are TGTGCCAGCGCGGGACTAGCGGGGGCGTATACGCAGTATTTT.

The chain combines TRBV7-3 with TRBJ2-7; 8 nucleotides align to TRBD2. The CDR3 has 16 residues. Per the germline V gene, CDR1 is SGHTA and CDR2 is FQGTGA. V dropped 0 bases and J dropped 0; count of bases not matched to a gene: 4. In DNA form, the CDR3 reads TGTGCCAGCAGCTTAACGGGGGGGACTAGCTCCTACGAGCAGTACTTC. Protein product: CASSLTGGTSSYEQYF.

The chain uses TRBV5-1 and TRBJ2-2; 8 bases map to TRBD1. CDR3 length: 15 residues. J gave up 5 bases and V 4 bases, and 7 bases lay outside the gene matches. Germline lookup yields CDR1 SGHRS and CDR2 YFSETQ. Written as DNA, the CDR3 is TGCGCCAGCAGCCCGGGGACAGGTCGTACCGGGGAGCTGTTTTTT. The encoded protein is CASSPGTGRTGELFF.

Only one count was recorded for this clone. The V call is TRBV19, the J call TRBJ1-5; TRBD1 aligns across 8 bases. V was pared by 4 bases and J by 9 bases, with 14 bases of the junction left unmatched. The CDR3 is made up of 16 amino acids. Germline CDR1 LNHDA, CDR2 SQIVND (reference sequence). CDR3 protein: CASSTLRTGTVGPQHF. The CDR3 DNA reads TGTGCCAGTAGTACACTAAGGACAGGGACCGTTGGGCCCCAGCATTTT.

The rearrangement links TRBV2 to TRBJ1-6, with a possible D match to TRBD1 (6 bases). Germline CDR1 and CDR2: SNHLY and FYNNEI. V dropped 6 bases and J dropped 8 bases, with 8 bases sitting between them. There are 12 residues in the CDR3. The CDR3 reads CASSRQDSPLHF. The CDR3 DNA follows: TGTGCCAGCAGCCGACAGGATTCACCCCTCCACTTT.

This clone was counted once. V and J are TRBV6-6 and TRBJ1-1; D is uncertain. The CDR3 consists of 12 residues. Germline V lookup: CDR1 MNHNY, CDR2 SVGAGI (reference sequence). V was trimmed by 5 bases and J by 8 bases, leaving 12 bases between them. CDR3 nucleotides: TGTGCCAGCAGTCTTCGGGAGACCGAAGCTTTCTTT. Translation: CASSLRETEAFF.

This sequence joins TRBV6-2 or TRBV6-3 and TRBJ2-7; the D is unclear. V was clipped by 1 base and J by 1 base, with 5 bases between them. Germline CDR1 reads MNHEY; CDR2 reads SVGEGT. This CDR3 comprises 13 residues. The CDR3 DNA reads TGTGCCAGCAGTTACTACAAATCCTACGAGCAGTACTTC. Protein: CASSYYKSYEQYF.

The chain carries TRBV29-1 and TRBJ2-7; 7 bases map to TRBD2. CDR1 is SQVTM and CDR2 is ANQGSEA in the germline V gene. The CDR3 loop spans 12 amino acids. After removal of 5 bases from V and 6 bases from J, the junction contained 7 bases not matched to a gene. CDR3 residues: CSVTWTGGEQYF. In DNA, the CDR3 is TGCAGCGTTACATGGACGGGGGGCGAGCAGTACTTC.

The gene calls are TRBV10-3 and TRBJ1-5; D is undetermined. The germline V gene encodes CDR1 ENHRY and CDR2 SYGVKD. The length of the CDR3 is 15 residues. Deletions cut 2 bases from V and 4 bases from J, with 12 bases between. CDR3 nucleotide sequence: TGTGCCATCAGTGAGGGGCCGTCTGGGAATCAGCCCCAGCATTTT. Its translation is CAISEGPSGNQPQHF.

The chain joins TRBV6-5 to TRBJ1-1; D gene uncertain. The CDR3 runs to 14 residues. V lost 3 bases and J lost 1, with 9 bases in between. Germline CDR1 MNHEY, CDR2 SVGAGI. The chain's CDR3 is CASSYQQTNTEAFF. The DNA for the CDR3 is TGTGCCAGCAGTTATCAACAAACGAACACTGAAGCTTTCTTT.